Presented here are 8 T cell receptor beta chains from one specimen sequenced in a study of shared clonotypes between healthy human individuals. Clones were read by immunoSEQ multiplex PCR, and TCRdb kept only the in-frame ones, dropping some. In the table there are approximately 400,000 clones, about 96% of which are singletons. The sequencing sample was made of memory CD8+ T cells sorted from blood. The sample's subset: CD45RO+ cells pooled with CCR7-negative TemRA cells. The receptors stem from a man aged 25 to 40 in good health.

The CDR3 nucleotides are TGTGCCAGCGGATTCCCCGGGACAGGGACCTACGAGCAGTACTTC. It codes for CASGFPGTGTYEQYF. The chain has TRBV28 and TRBJ2-7; 9 nucleotides agree with TRBD1. Trimming removed 8 bases from V and 2 bases from J; junction bases left unmatched: 10. Per germline, CDR1 MDHEN and CDR2 SYDVKM. This CDR3 is 15 amino acids long.

The V gene is TRBV10-3, the J gene TRBJ2-3; the match to TRBD2 covers 14 bases. The CDR3 has 14 residues. Germline V lookup: CDR1 ENHRY, CDR2 SYGVKD. With 2 bases clipped from V and 14 bases from J, the junction kept 6 bases outside the gene matches. CDR3 in amino acids: CAISETGTSGSSYF. The CDR3 region has the DNA TGTGCCATCAGTGAGACCGGGACTAGCGGGAGTTCGTATTTT.

In the case of this clone: Other DNA sequences in the same sample also yield this CDR3. This chain connects TRBV19 to TRBJ2-3, with D unresolved. The CDR3 length is 14 residues. Between the trimmed V and J ends, which lost 3 bases and 2 bases, there was a span of 9 bases. Germline V lookup: CDR1 LNHDA, CDR2 SQIVND (reference sequence). CDR3 sequence reads: CASSIPGSTDTQYF. The CDR3 nucleotides read TGTGCCAGTAGTATCCCCGGCTCCACAGATACGCAGTATTTT.

This sequence joins TRBV5-1 and TRBJ2-1; TRBD2 aligns across 7 bases. V lost 0 bases to trimming and J lost 9 bases; unmatched junction nucleotides: 3. Germline CDR1 reads SGHRS; CDR2 reads YFSETQ. CDR3 length: 13 residues. The CDR3: CASSLGAGAEQFF. The CDR3 DNA sequence: TGCGCCAGCAGCTTGGGGGCGGGAGCTGAGCAGTTCTTC. The complete variable domain, with remaining parts taken from reference TRBV5-1 and TRBJ2-1, reads KAGVTQTPRYLIKTRGQQVTLSCSPISGHRSVSWYQQTPGQGLQFLFEYFSETQRNKGNFPGRFSGRQFSNSRSEMNVSTLELGDSALYLCASSLGAGAEQFFGPGTRLTVL.

This chain joins TRBV6-1 and TRBJ2-1; TRBD2 agrees at 12 bases. The CDR3 runs to 15 residues. Trimming cost V 6 bases and J 8 bases; bases outside gene matches: 8. Germline CDR1 reads MNHNS; CDR2 reads SASEGT. The CDR3 DNA follows: TGTGCCAGCAGGAACCTAGCGGGAGGGCCCGATGAGCAGTTCTTC. As protein: CASRNLAGGPDEQFF.

The rearrangement uses TRBV6-5 and TRBJ1-1; perhaps TRBD1 as D (5 bases). CDR1 and CDR2 from the germline V gene are MNHEY and SVGAGI. V gave up 7 bases and J gave up 5 bases, with 14 bases separating them. This CDR3 spans 13 amino acids. This CDR3 reads CASKKGFRTEAFF. For the CDR3, the DNA is TGTGCCAGCAAGAAGGGGTTTCGGACTGAAGCTTTCTTT.

The V gene is TRBV7-9, the J gene TRBJ2-7, with 7 bases fitting TRBD2. CDR3 length: 13 residues. The V and J ends lost 1 base and 6 bases, in that order; junction bases with no gene match: 3. Per germline, CDR1 SEHNR and CDR2 FQNEAQ (reference sequence). The CDR3 reads CASSLGPGGEQYF. CDR3 bases: TGTGCCAGCAGCTTAGGGCCGGGAGGCGAGCAGTACTTC.

The genes are TRBV19 and TRBJ2-4; 12 nucleotides align to TRBD2. The V and J ends lost 7 bases and 5 bases, in that order; junction bases with no gene match: 15. CDR3 size: 18 residues. CDR1 is LNHDA, CDR2 SQIVND, per germline (reference sequence). This CDR3 reads CASISRPGLAGPENIQYF. In DNA, the CDR3 is TGTGCCAGTATCTCAAGGCCCGGACTAGCGGGACCGGAAAACATTCAGTACTTC.